This T cell receptor (beta chain) was identified during a study of blood T cell repertoires in COVID-19. On the study more broadly: Nucleic acid was either cDNA or gDNA, and it came from T cells, B-cell-depleted T cells, or PBMCs.

The CDR3 is 14 residues long. The germline V gene has CDR1 SGHRS and CDR2 YFSETQ. Trimming stripped 4 bases from V and 8 bases from J, with 15 bases between. Original handling: Reference gene primer amplification in the assay estimated nucleated cell counts. TCRdb's table, derived via immunoSEQ multiplex PCR, lists solely in-frame clones and lacks some. V and J calls plus clone size are reproduced from that table; the DNA served to infer D and trimming. The data contain roughly 97,000 clones, more than 75% of them seen just once; the ten biggest clones take up roughly a quarter. What was sequenced was peripheral blood. This receptor was taken from a man in his fifties or sixties with acute or convalescent COVID-19. The chain is built from TRBV5-1 and TRBJ1-4; D call uncertain. The CDR3 sequence: CASSAAGTREKLFF. Written as DNA, the CDR3 is TGCGCCAGCAGCGCGGCGGGAACTAGGGAAAAACTGTTTTTT.